This TCR beta chain was recorded in a study of blood T cell repertoires in COVID-19. On the study more broadly: The samples span acute and convalescent COVID-19 from the United States, Italy and Spain. From T cells, B-cell-depleted T cells, or PBMCs came the material, which was cDNA or gDNA.

The V gene end was trimmed by 0 bases and the J gene end by 5 bases; junction bases not matched to a gene: 15. CDR1 is LGHNT and CDR2 is FRNRAP in the germline V gene. The CDR3 totals 19 residues. The repertoire was sequenced with immunoSEQ multiplex PCR; TCRdb's copy has only in-frame clones and lacks some. The data show a few hundred thousand clones, 85% seen once. Sequencing was performed on peripheral blood. The rearrangement joins TRBV12-5 to TRBJ1-5; 8 positions match TRBD1. The sequence derives from a woman aged 18-29 years with acute or convalescent COVID-19. The CDR3: CASGLVSGTGIEEDQPQHF. The CDR3 DNA is TGTGCTAGTGGTTTGGTATCCGGGACAGGTATCGAGGAGGATCAGCCCCAGCATTTT.